This is a list of T cell receptor beta chains from one sample in a study of graft-versus-host responses after intestinal transplantation. The assay was immunoSEQ multiplex PCR, and TCRdb's table has in-frame clones only and misses some. Of under 20,000 clones listed, more than 70% are singletons. This sample comprised bone marrow, obtained just over 120 days after intestinal transplantation. Receptors were obtained from a human patient who received an intestinal transplant, so some T cells may come from the graft donor. The CDR3 runs from the conserved cysteine through the conserved F or W. The D gene is left open where the match is weak. Clone sizes are given selectively: once, few, many, or a class where the clone is expanded.

CDR3nt	CDR3aa	d_gene	len	j_gene	v_gene	abundance
TGTGCCAGTAAGCGACAGGGGAGTGAAAAACTGTTTTTT	CASKRQGSEKLFF	TRBD1	13	TRBJ1-4	TRBV19	.
TGCGCCAGCAGCCAAGATAGTTCTAGCGGCTACGAGCAGTACTTC	CASSQDSSSGYEQYF	TRBD2	15	TRBJ2-7	TRBV4-3	.
TGTGCCAGCAGTTTGGTAAGCTCCTACAATGAGCAGTTCTTC	CASSLVSSYNEQFF	.	14	TRBJ2-1	TRBV27	.
TGTGCCTGGAGTCGCGGACAGGGCCACGAGCAGTACTTC	CAWSRGQGHEQYF	TRBD1	13	TRBJ2-7	TRBV30	.
TGCGCCAGCAGCTTGAATTCTTTGGAGCGGGTTGTCGGGACAGATACGCAGTATTTT	CASSLNSLERVVGTDTQYF	.	19	TRBJ2-3	TRBV5-1	.
TGTGCCAGCAGTTTATATAAATACAGGGGCTATGAGCAGTTCTTC	CASSLYKYRGYEQFF	TRBD1	15	TRBJ2-1	TRBV27	.
TGTGCCAGGAGTTTGGGACAGGAGAGCTCCTACGAGCAGTACTTC	CARSLGQESSYEQYF	TRBD1	15	TRBJ2-7	TRBV2	.
TGCGCCAGCAGCCAAGATCAGGGGGCGGTGTACGAGCAGTACTTC	CASSQDQGAVYEQYF	TRBD1	15	TRBJ2-7	TRBV4-3	few
TGTGCCTGGAATGTAGGCCGCCCCTTCTACGAGCAGTACTTC	CAWNVGRPFYEQYF	.	14	TRBJ2-7	TRBV30	.
TGCGCCAGCAGCGGGGACAGGGGGACGCAAACCTACGAGCAGTACTTC	CASSGDRGTQTYEQYF	TRBD1	16	TRBJ2-7	TRBV5-1	.
TGTGCCAGCAGTTTATGGGGTGAAGGGCCGGACCAAGAGACCCAGTACTTC	CASSLWGEGPDQETQYF	.	17	TRBJ2-5	TRBV28	.
TGTGCCAGCAGTTACAGCCAGGGGGGTGAGCAGTTCTTC	CASSYSQGGEQFF	.	13	TRBJ2-1	TRBV6-6	.
TGCGCCAGCAGCTTGGGAAACCAACTTTACAATGAGCAGTTCTTC	CASSLGNQLYNEQFF	.	15	TRBJ2-1	TRBV5-1	.
TGTGCCTGGAGTGCAGGAGGGGCTGAAGCTTTCTTT	CAWSAGGAEAFF	.	12	TRBJ1-1	TRBV30	.
TGCAGCGGGGGGGACACTGAAGCTTTCTTT	CSGGDTEAFF	.	10	TRBJ1-1	TRBV29-1	.
TGTGCCAGCTCAGAGGGGGCAGGATCCTACGAGCAGTACTTC	CASSEGAGSYEQYF	TRBD1	14	TRBJ2-7	TRBV18	.
TGTGCCAGCAGCCAAGATCGTCGGGGAATCTATGGCTACACCTTC	CASSQDRRGIYGYTF	.	15	TRBJ1-2	TRBV4-2	few
TGTGCCAGTAGTATCGGGGGGCTTAATGAGCAGTTCTTC	CASSIGGLNEQFF	.	13	TRBJ2-1	TRBV19	.
TGTGCCAGCAGCCAAGCGGGAGGGTACAATGAGCAGTTCTTC	CASSQAGGYNEQFF	TRBD2	14	TRBJ2-1	TRBV4-2	.
TGTGCTCTGGGACAGACTAATTCACCCCTCCACTTT	CALGQTNSPLHF	TRBD1	12	TRBJ1-6	TRBV30	.
TGTGCCAGCAGCTTGGAGTCTACATGGGAGACCCAGTACTTC	CASSLESTWETQYF	.	14	TRBJ2-5	TRBV5-5	.
TGTGCCAGCAGCTCAAGTAGGGGACAGGGGGCAGATACGCAGTATTTT	CASSSSRGQGADTQYF	TRBD1	16	TRBJ2-3	TRBV7-9	.